The entry that follows covers one T cell receptor beta chain sequence. Original methodology: Estimation of nucleated cell counts was performed using reference gene primer amplification. Sequencing was performed with immunoSEQ multiplex PCR; in TCRdb, only in-frame clones are kept and a portion is missing. The DNA was the basis for D and trimming; V, J and clone size are from that table. In the table there are 45,000 to 55,000 clones, over 75% of which are singletons. This sample was included in a study of blood T cell repertoires in COVID-19. The overall study: Researchers got acute and convalescent COVID-19 samples from the United States, Italy and Spain. PBMCs, B-cell-depleted T cells, or T cells were the source of the cDNA or gDNA that made up the material.

The CDR3 is made up of 14 amino acids. Germline V gives CDR1 MNHEY, CDR2 SVGAGI. V gave up 7 bases and J gave up 5 bases; unmatched junction bases: 7. J is TRBJ2-2 and V is TRBV6-5, with TRBD2 identical over 7 bases. This sequence was found in a human donor in a cohort sampled during active COVID-19. Sequencing input: peripheral blood. The chain's CDR3 is CASNPFGGTGELFF. The CDR3 coding sequence is TGTGCCAGCAACCCGTTCGGGGGGACCGGGGAGCTGTTTTTT.